The entry that follows covers one T cell receptor (beta chain) sequence. Its antigen remains unidentified. In TCRdb, the reads were re-called with MiXCR into one record per CDR3 protein. Among more than 500,000 distinct CDR3 sequences, approximately 15% were seen once, and the ten largest hold around 25%. The data belong to a study of T cell repertoires in cytomegalovirus infection. About the research overall: Indicated by public TCR beta signatures were CMV infection and matching HLA type. Study results and limitations: HLA-C-restricted CMV-specific TCR beta clonotypes prevailed in the ex vivo response. Of the TCR beta families, the public ones yielded a cumulative frequency that identified carriers of CMV plus the relevant HLA.

Trimming shortened V by 0 bases and J by 6 bases, and 2 bases separated the two germline ends. The germline CDR1 and CDR2 sequences are DFQATT and SNEGSKA (reference sequence). CDR3 size: 11 residues. This TCR came from a human donor in good health (CMV status not recorded). Some clones in this sample may be carry-over from other donors' samples. Sequencing was done on a sample of CD8+ T cells from PBMCs. This chain joins TRBV20-1 and TRBJ2-2; D not resolved. The CDR3 region is CSARDAGELFF. DNA for the CDR3: TGCAGTGCTAGAGATGCCGGGGAGCTGTTTTTT.